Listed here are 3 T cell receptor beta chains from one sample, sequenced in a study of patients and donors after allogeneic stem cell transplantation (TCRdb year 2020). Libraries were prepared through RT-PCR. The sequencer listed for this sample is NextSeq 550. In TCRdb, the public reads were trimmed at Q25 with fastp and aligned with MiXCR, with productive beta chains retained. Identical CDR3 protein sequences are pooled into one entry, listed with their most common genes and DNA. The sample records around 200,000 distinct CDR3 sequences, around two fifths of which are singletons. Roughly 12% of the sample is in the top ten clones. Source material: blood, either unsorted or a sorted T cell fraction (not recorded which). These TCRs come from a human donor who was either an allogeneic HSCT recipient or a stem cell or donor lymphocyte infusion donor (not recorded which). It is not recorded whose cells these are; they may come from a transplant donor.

Here the CDR3 reads CSAYRGNMNTEAFF. The CDR3 DNA reads as TGCAGTGCTTACAGGGGAAACATGAACACTGAAGCTTTCTTT. The V gene is TRBV20-1, the J gene TRBJ1-1; TRBD1 aligns across 7 bases. CDR3 length: 14 residues. V dropped 5 bases and J dropped 0; count of bases not matched to a gene: 6. Germline V gene sequence: CDR1 DFQATT, CDR2 SNEGSKA (reference sequence).

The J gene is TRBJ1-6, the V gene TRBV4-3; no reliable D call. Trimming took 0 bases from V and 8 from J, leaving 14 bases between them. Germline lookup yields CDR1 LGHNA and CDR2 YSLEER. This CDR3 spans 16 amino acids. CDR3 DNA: TGCGCCAGCAGCCAAGATCATAGGGATTCTTATTCACCCCTCCACTTT. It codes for CASSQDHRDSYSPLHF.

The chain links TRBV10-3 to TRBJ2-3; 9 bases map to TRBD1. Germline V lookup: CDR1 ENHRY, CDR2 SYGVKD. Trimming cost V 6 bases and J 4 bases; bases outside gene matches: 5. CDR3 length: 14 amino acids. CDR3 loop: CAIRDRGAADTQYF. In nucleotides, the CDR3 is TGTGCCATCAGGGACAGGGGAGCGGCAGATACGCAGTATTTT.